The T cell receptor (beta chain) under discussion was sequenced for a study of technical replicates of blood from several donors (dated by TCRdb to 2016 to 2017). A note on this clone: The antigen it binds to is not known. No much larger clone is present one base from it, and per-base qualities are unavailable.

Library preparation employed the immunoSEQ multiplex PCR assay. TCRdb stores this immuneACCESS table with in-frame sequences only. Part of the clones is absent; in the studies checked, under half of the shortfall reflects unresolved V genes, and no reason is known for the rest. For this sample the table gives tens of thousands of clones, of which about 92% were detected only once. The ten most abundant clones make up around 0.38% of the sample. The CDR1 and CDR2 encoded by the germline V gene (reference sequence) are LNHDA and SQIVND. V is clipped by 2 bases and J by 4 bases, and the sequence between their germline boundaries is 18 bases long. CDR3 length: 16 amino acids, cysteine to phenylalanine. Here the CDR3 DNA is all that survives: 48 bases in frame from base 1.

The TCR comes from a human donor in good health. The sequenced sample was T cells isolated from PBMCs. Recombination joined TRBV19 with TRBJ2-7; confidence is insufficient to name the D gene. The CDR3: CASSIIISDSGYEQYF. The base sequence is TGTGCCAGTAGTATAATTATCTCGGATTCAGGTTACGAGCAGTACTTC.